These 5 T cell receptor beta chains share one sample of origin, sequenced in a study of regulatory T cells in long-lasting Graves disease. To make TCR beta libraries, researchers used iRepertoire HTBI primers and Arm-PCR of CDR3 regions. TCRdb called the multiplex PCR reads again in MiXCR, with one record for every CDR3 protein. The sample carries more than 450,000 distinct CDR3 sequences, about 12% recorded once. The time point: newly diagnosed GD, antithyroid drugs for less than 3 months. From RNA extracted from PBMCs, the TCR library was made. These sequences were also reported in another study, on T cells in Graves' hyperthyroidism and ophthalmopathy.

Here the sequenced sample was peripheral blood mononuclear cells (PBMCs), taken at new diagnosis, from a patient treated with antithyroid drugs. These receptors all come from a woman younger than 45 with Graves disease.

The rearrangement joins TRBV4-1 to TRBJ2-7; 7 positions match TRBD1. The V and J ends lost 3 bases and 2 bases, in that order; junction bases with no gene match: 4. Looked up from germline, CDR1 is MGHRA and CDR2 is YSYEKL. The CDR3 loop spans 14 amino acids. The CDR3 region has the DNA TGCGCCAGCAGCCACCTGACAGGGACCTACGAGCAGTACTTC. It encodes CASSHLTGTYEQYF.

This clonotype came up many times. The genes are TRBV10-3 and TRBJ1-5; D unresolved. This CDR3 spans 14 amino acids. Germline CDR1 reads ENHRY; CDR2 reads SYGVKD. The V and J ends lost 1 base and 4 bases respectively, with 8 bases between them. Here the CDR3 reads CAISEFQENQPQHF. Written as DNA, the CDR3 is TGTGCCATCAGTGAGTTTCAGGAGAATCAGCCCCAGCATTTT.

To note about this clonotype: One end of the junction fails to match germline, which may point to a read error. The chain recombines TRBV12-3 or TRBV12-4 with TRBJ2-7, with D possibly being TRBD1 (6 bases). The CDR3 is 16 amino acids. CDR3 sequence reads: CAISGFLGQRSYEQYF. CDR3 DNA sequence: TGTGCCATCAGTGGTTTTCTCGGACAGCGCTCCTACGAGCAGTACTTC.

The chain joins TRBV5-4 to TRBJ2-3; D tentatively fits TRBD1 or TRBD2 (6 bases each). Germline lookup yields CDR1 SGHNT and CDR2 YYREEE (reference sequence). This CDR3 is built from 15 residues. The V gene lost 1 base and the J gene lost 3 bases, with 12 bases spanning the gap. CDR3 loop: CASSLYRGGTDTQYF. DNA for the CDR3: TGTGCCAGCAGCTTGTACCGAGGGGGGACAGATACGCAGTATTTT.

This clonotype has more than one count but fewer than ten. The chain employs TRBV7-9 and TRBJ1-2; 10 nucleotides agree with TRBD1. From germline, CDR1 is SEHNR and CDR2 FQNEAQ (reference sequence). J was trimmed by 2 bases and V by 5 bases; bases with no gene match: 8. The CDR3 has 16 residues. The CDR3 coding sequence is TGTGCCAGCAGCATACCGGGACAGGGGCTGAACTATGGCTACACCTTC. It yields the protein CASSIPGQGLNYGYTF.